The text below deals with one T cell receptor beta chain. The data were obtained in a study of shared clonotypes between healthy human individuals. The junction had 5 bases not matched to a gene; V was cut back by 5 bases and J by 3 bases. There are 15 residues in the CDR3. Germline CDR1 reads SGHTA; CDR2 reads FQGNSA. The method was immunoSEQ multiplex PCR; TCRdb's version includes in-frame clones alone and lacks a portion of them. The table has 2,500,000 or so clones, just under 95% seen once; the top ten hold around 0.35%. The V call is TRBV7-2, the J call TRBJ1-4; 8 nucleotides match TRBD1. What was sequenced was naive CD4+ T cells from PBMCs. Noted subset: CD45RA+ positively selected. The sequence was obtained from a man aged 18-30 years in good health. Some clones in this sample may be carry-over from other donors' samples. The CDR3 sequence is CASSQTGQANEKLFF. CDR3 nucleotides: TGTGCCAGCAGCCAAACGGGACAGGCTAATGAAAAACTGTTTTTT.